These T cell receptor beta chains were read from a single sample in a study of blood T cells in healthy people across ages. MiXCR was run by TCRdb on the 5' RACE reads, yielding one entry per CDR3 protein. The sample consists of more than 750,000 distinct CDR3 sequences, around 29% of them appearing once. These data also featured in a second study, about T cells of mothers and their children.

Sequenced: blood. The source of these receptors is a woman in her 40s in good health. Both conserved end residues are part of each CDR3. The D gene is left open where the match is weak. Clone size is not always given. Where it is, it says once, few, many or a class for expanded clones.

v_gene: TRBV3-1; j_gene: TRBJ2-7; abundance: -; d_gene: -; CDR3aa: CASSQVRDGQYEQYF; CDR3nt: TGTGCCAGCAGCCAAGTACGGGACGGACAGTACGAGCAGTACTTC
v_gene: TRBV12-5; j_gene: TRBJ2-1; abundance: -; d_gene: -; CDR3aa: CASGLSDAFNEQFF; CDR3nt: TGTGCTAGTGGTCTCAGCGACGCCTTCAATGAGCAGTTCTTC
v_gene: TRBV15; j_gene: TRBJ2-5; abundance: many; d_gene: -; CDR3aa: CATSRDQGTVETQYF; CDR3nt: TGTGCCACCAGCAGAGATCAGGGAACGGTGGAGACCCAGTACTTC
v_gene: TRBV5-1; j_gene: TRBJ2-5; abundance: many; d_gene: -; CDR3aa: CASSPSGSWGETQYF; CDR3nt: TGCGCCAGCAGCCCCTCGGGCTCCTGGGGAGAGACCCAGTACTTC
v_gene: TRBV7-2; j_gene: TRBJ2-5; abundance: many; d_gene: TRBD2; CDR3aa: CASSSGLAGGQETQYF; CDR3nt: TGTGCCAGCAGCTCCGGACTAGCGGGGGGGCAAGAGACCCAGTACTTC
v_gene: TRBV30; j_gene: TRBJ1-2; abundance: few; d_gene: -; CDR3aa: CAWSVQNLGYTF; CDR3nt: TGTGCCTGGAGTGTACAGAATCTCGGCTACACCTTC
v_gene: TRBV7-2; j_gene: TRBJ2-1; abundance: few; d_gene: TRBD1; CDR3aa: CASSAAGTGLINEQFF; CDR3nt: TGTGCCAGCAGCGCCGCCGGGACAGGGTTAATCAATGAGCAGTTCTTC
v_gene: TRBV7-2; j_gene: TRBJ1-2; abundance: many; d_gene: -; CDR3aa: CASSLDSLTGTGGYTF; CDR3nt: TGTGCCAGCAGCTTGGACTCTCTCACAGGGACGGGTGGCTACACCTTC
v_gene: TRBV12-3/TRBV12-4; j_gene: TRBJ2-7; abundance: many; d_gene: TRBD1; CDR3aa: CATTSTGQRRGWGEQYF; CDR3nt: TGTGCCACCACCTCGACAGGGCAGCGAAGGGGGTGGGGTGAGCAGTACTTC
v_gene: TRBV5-1; j_gene: TRBJ1-4; abundance: -; d_gene: TRBD1; CDR3aa: CASSPQGTANNEKLFF; CDR3nt: TGCGCCAGCAGCCCCCAGGGGACAGCTAATAATGAAAAACTGTTTTTT
v_gene: TRBV7-2; j_gene: TRBJ2-5; abundance: many; d_gene: -; CDR3aa: CASTRGGETQYF; CDR3nt: TGTGCCAGCACCCGAGGAGGGGAGACCCAGTACTTC
v_gene: TRBV4-3; j_gene: TRBJ1-2; abundance: -; d_gene: -; CDR3aa: CASSQDLGTYGYTF; CDR3nt: TGCGCCAGCAGCCAGGACCTTGGGACCTATGGCTACACCTTC
v_gene: TRBV6-5; j_gene: TRBJ2-7; abundance: once; d_gene: TRBD1; CDR3aa: CASSYTSGGEQYF; CDR3nt: TGTGCCAGCAGTTACACTTCAGGGGGCGAGCAGTACTTC
v_gene: TRBV5-1; j_gene: TRBJ2-7; abundance: -; d_gene: -; CDR3aa: CASGPGPTYEQYF; CDR3nt: TGCGCCAGCGGCCCGGGGCCCACCTACGAGCAGTACTTC
v_gene: TRBV27; j_gene: TRBJ2-3; abundance: few; d_gene: -; CDR3aa: CASSRRPDRGTDTQYF; CDR3nt: TGTGCCAGCAGTAGAAGACCGGATCGGGGCACAGATACGCAGTATTTT